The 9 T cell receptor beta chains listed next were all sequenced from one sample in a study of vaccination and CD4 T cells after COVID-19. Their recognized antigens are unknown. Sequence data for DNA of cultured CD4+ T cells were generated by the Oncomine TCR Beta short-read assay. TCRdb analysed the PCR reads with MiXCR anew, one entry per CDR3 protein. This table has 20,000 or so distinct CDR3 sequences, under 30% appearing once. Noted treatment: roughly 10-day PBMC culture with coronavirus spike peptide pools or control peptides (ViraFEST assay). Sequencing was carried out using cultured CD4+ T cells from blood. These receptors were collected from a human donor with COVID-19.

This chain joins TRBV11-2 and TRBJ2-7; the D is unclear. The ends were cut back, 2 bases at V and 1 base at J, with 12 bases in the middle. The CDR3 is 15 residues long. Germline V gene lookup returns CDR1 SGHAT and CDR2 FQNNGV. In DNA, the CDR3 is TGTGCCAGCAGCTTAATGTGGACGTCTTCCTACGAGCAGTACTTC. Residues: CASSLMWTSSYEQYF. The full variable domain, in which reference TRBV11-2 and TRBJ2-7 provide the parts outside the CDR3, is EAGVAQSPRYKIIEKRQSVAFWCNPISGHATLYWYQQILGQGPKLLIQFQNNGVVDDSQLPKDRFSAERLKGVDSTLKIQPAKLEDSAVYLCASSLMWTSSYEQYFGPGTRLTVT.

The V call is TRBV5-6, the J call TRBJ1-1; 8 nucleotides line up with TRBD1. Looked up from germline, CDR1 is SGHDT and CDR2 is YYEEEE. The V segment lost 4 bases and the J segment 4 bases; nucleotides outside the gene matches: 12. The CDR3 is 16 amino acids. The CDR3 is CASSARTGRFGTEAFF. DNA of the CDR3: TGTGCCAGCAGCGCTCGGACAGGGCGGTTCGGCACTGAAGCTTTCTTT.

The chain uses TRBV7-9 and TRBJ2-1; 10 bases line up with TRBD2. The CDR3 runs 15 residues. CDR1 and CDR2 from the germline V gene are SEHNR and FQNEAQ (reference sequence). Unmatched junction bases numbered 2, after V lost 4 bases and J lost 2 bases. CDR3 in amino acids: CASSSLAGAYNEQFF. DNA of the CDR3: TGTGCCAGCAGCTCCCTAGCGGGGGCCTACAATGAGCAGTTCTTC.

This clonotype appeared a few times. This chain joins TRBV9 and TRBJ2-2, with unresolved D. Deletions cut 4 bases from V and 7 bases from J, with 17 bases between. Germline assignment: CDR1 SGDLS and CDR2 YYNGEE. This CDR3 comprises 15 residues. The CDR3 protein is CASSPGSWAGGELFF. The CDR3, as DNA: TGTGCCAGCAGCCCCGGATCGTGGGCCGGCGGGGAGCTGTTTTTT.

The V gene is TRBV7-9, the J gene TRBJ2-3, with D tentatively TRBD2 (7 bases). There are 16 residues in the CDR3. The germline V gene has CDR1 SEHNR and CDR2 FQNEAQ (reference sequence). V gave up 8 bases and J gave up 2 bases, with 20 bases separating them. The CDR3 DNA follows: TGTGCCAGCTATATTCCTAGGGGGGGGCACACAGATACGCAGTATTTT. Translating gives CASYIPRGGHTDTQYF.

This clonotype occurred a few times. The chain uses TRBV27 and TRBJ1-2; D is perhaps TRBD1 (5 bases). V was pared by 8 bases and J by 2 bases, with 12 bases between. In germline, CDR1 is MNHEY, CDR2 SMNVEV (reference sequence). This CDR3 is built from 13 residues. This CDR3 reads CASSPEGNYGYTF. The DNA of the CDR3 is TGTGCCAGCTCCCCAGAGGGGAACTATGGCTACACCTTC.

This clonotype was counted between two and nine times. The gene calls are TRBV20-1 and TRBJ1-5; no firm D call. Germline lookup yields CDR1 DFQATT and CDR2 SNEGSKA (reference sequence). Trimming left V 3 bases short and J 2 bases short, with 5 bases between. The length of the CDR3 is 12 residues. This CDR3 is CSASPGNQPQHF. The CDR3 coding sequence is TGCAGTGCTAGCCCGGGCAATCAGCCCCAGCATTTT.

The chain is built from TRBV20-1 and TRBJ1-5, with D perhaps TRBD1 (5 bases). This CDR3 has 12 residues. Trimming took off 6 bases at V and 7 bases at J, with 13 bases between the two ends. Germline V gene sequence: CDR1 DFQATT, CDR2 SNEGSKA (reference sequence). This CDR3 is CSARAREQPQHF. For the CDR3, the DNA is TGCAGTGCCCGGGCCAGGGAGCAGCCCCAGCATTTT.

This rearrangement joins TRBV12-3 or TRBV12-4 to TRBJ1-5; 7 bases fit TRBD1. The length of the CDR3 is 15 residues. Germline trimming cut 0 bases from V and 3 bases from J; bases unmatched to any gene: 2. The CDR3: CASSLATGFNQPQHF. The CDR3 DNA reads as TGTGCCAGCAGTTTAGCGACAGGGTTCAATCAGCCCCAGCATTTT.